This TCR beta chain emerged from a study of T cell repertoires in cytomegalovirus infection. Using its own MiXCR run on the reads, TCRdb lists one record per CDR3 protein. The sample records fewer than 950,000 distinct CDR3 sequences, approximately 32% being singletons. This clonotype was recorded a few times. No antigen is known for it. Germline V gene lookup returns CDR1 SGHDT and CDR2 YYEEEE. Trimming removed 0 bases from V and 3 bases from J, with 9 bases in between. CDR3 length equals 14 residues. The clonotype originates from a human donor in good health (CMV status not recorded). Some clones in this sample may be carry-over from other donors' samples. The genes are TRBV5-6 and TRBJ1-2, with D possibly being TRBD1 (5 bases). This material consisted of cultured CD8+ T cells from PBMCs, taken from culture after CMV antigen stimulation. DNA of the CDR3: TGTGCCAGCAGCTTGGGGCAGGGACACTATGGCTACACCTTC. This encodes CASSLGQGHYGYTF.